This entry lists 2 T cell receptor beta chains sequenced from one sample in a study of T-cell reconstitution after alpha-beta-depleted transplantation in children. Researchers prepared the TCRbeta library using unique molecular identifiers, the study reports. In TCRdb, the PCR reads were re-called with MiXCR into one record per CDR3 protein. Of approximately 350,000 distinct CDR3 sequences in the sample, roughly 17% were seen once. This specimen consisted of PBMCs, mostly from graft donor cells, obtained 360 days after TCRalphabeta/CD19-depleted stem cell transplant. Receptor source: a male patient between 2 and 15 years old who had a stem cell transplant for acute lymphoblastic leukemia, so the T cells may come from the graft donor.

The V gene is TRBV18, the J gene TRBJ2-3; 7 bases fit TRBD2. The CDR3 is 13 amino acids. Germline V gene sequence: CDR1 KGHSH, CDR2 LQKENI. Losses at the gene ends were 11 bases for V and 5 bases for J; bases not matched to a gene: 10. The DNA for the CDR3 is TGTGCCGGCCAGACTAGCCTGGAAGATACGCAGTATTTT. Translated, it gives CAGQTSLEDTQYF. The full variable domain, its missing parts supplied by reference TRBV18 and TRBJ2-3, is NAGVMQNPRHLVRRRGQEARLRCSPMKGHSHVYWYRQLPEEGLKFMVYLQKENIIDESGMPKERFSAEFPKEGPSILRIQQVVRGDSAAYFCAGQTSLEDTQYFGPGTRLTVL.

V and J are TRBV23-1 and TRBJ1-4; 7 bases fit TRBD1. TRBV23-1 is classed as an ORF, of uncertain function. This CDR3 spans 22 amino acids. With 2 bases clipped from V and 6 bases from J, the junction kept 27 bases outside the gene matches. The DNA of the CDR3 is TGCGCCAGCAGTCAAGAGGACAGGTCCGGAGGGTTGGCACTGAAGCGGTATGAAAAACTGTTTTTT. Protein: CASSQEDRSGGLALKRYEKLFF.